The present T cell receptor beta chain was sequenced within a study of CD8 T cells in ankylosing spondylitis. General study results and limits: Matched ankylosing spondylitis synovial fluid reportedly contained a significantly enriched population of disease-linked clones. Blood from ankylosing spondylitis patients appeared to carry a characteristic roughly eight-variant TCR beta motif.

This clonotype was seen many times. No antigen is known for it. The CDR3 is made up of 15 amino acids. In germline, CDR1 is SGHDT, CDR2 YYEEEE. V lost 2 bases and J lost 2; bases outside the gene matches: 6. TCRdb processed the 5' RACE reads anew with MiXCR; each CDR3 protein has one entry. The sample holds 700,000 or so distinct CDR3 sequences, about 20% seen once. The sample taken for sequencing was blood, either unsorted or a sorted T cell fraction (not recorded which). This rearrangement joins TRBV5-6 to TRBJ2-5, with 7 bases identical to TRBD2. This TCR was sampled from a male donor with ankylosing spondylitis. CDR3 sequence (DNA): TGTGCCAGCAGCTTTCTAGCGGTCGGTCAAGAGACCCAGTACTTC. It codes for CASSFLAVGQETQYF.